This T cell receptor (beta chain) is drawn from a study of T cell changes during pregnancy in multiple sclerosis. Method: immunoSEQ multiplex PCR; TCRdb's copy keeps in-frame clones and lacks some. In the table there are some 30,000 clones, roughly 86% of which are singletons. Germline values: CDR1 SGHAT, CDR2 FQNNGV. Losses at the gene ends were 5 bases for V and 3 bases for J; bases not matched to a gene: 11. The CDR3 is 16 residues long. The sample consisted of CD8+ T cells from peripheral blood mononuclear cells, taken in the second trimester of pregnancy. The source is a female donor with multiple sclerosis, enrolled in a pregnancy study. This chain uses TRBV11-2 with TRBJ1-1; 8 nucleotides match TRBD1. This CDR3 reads CASSPLRQGLYTEAFF. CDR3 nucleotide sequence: TGTGCCAGCAGCCCCCTTCGACAGGGGCTTTACACTGAAGCTTTCTTT.